A selection of T cell receptor beta chains follows, all from one sample in a study of cytomegalovirus exposure and HLA in healthy donors. Clones were read by immunoSEQ multiplex PCR, and TCRdb kept only the in-frame ones, dropping some. This repertoire shows about 52,000 clones, around three fifths found once; its top ten account for 10% to 15%. What was sequenced was PBMCs. The origin of the receptors is a human donor in good health. Both conserved end residues are part of each CDR3. Fields, in order: clone size, V gene, J gene, D gene, CDR3 DNA, CDR3 protein. A D gene is named only where the DNA matches it firmly. Size is stated for part of the rows, as once, few or many counts, or as a class when the clone is expanded.

clone_size: once; v_call: TRBV4-1; j_call: TRBJ2-7; d_call: NA; cdr3_nt: TGCGCCAGCAGCATAAAGCCGGAGGTTGTCTCCTACGAGCAGTACTTC; cdr3_aa: CASSIKPEVVSYEQYF
clone_size: few; v_call: TRBV19; j_call: TRBJ1-5; d_call: TRBD1; cdr3_nt: TGTGCCAGTAGGCCCCGACAGGGGAACCAGCCCCAGCATTTT; cdr3_aa: CASRPRQGNQPQHF
clone_size: few; v_call: TRBV19; j_call: TRBJ2-2; d_call: NA; cdr3_nt: TGTGCCAGTACTGTCAGCCGGGTTCTAAACACCGGGGAGCTGTTTTTT; cdr3_aa: CASTVSRVLNTGELFF
clone_size: NA; v_call: TRBV7-9; j_call: TRBJ2-5; d_call: TRBD1; cdr3_nt: TGTGCCAGCAGCTTAAAGGGGACAGGACCGGCCCAAGAGACCCAGTACTTC; cdr3_aa: CASSLKGTGPAQETQYF
clone_size: NA; v_call: TRBV7-9; j_call: TRBJ2-7; d_call: TRBD1; cdr3_nt: TGTGCCAGCAGCCCCGGGACAGGGGAGGCCGAGCAGTACTTC; cdr3_aa: CASSPGTGEAEQYF
clone_size: few; v_call: TRBV15; j_call: TRBJ1-5; d_call: TRBD1; cdr3_nt: TGTGCCACCAGCCGGACAGGGAGGAGACAGCCCCAGCATTTT; cdr3_aa: CATSRTGRRQPQHF
clone_size: NA; v_call: TRBV9; j_call: TRBJ2-3; d_call: TRBD2; cdr3_nt: TGTGCCAGCAGCGTCGGGGGGATCACAGATACGCAGTATTTT; cdr3_aa: CASSVGGITDTQYF
clone_size: few; v_call: TRBV6-5; j_call: TRBJ1-2; d_call: NA; cdr3_nt: TGTGCCAGCAGTAGCGAAGGCTATGGCTACACCTTC; cdr3_aa: CASSSEGYGYTF
clone_size: few; v_call: TRBV6-5; j_call: TRBJ2-7; d_call: NA; cdr3_nt: TGTGCCAGCAGTTACTCGGGCGGGGTCTACGAGCAGTACTTC; cdr3_aa: CASSYSGGVYEQYF
clone_size: few; v_call: TRBV10-3; j_call: TRBJ1-5; d_call: TRBD1; cdr3_nt: TGTGCCATCAGTGAGTCACAGGGGCCAAATCAGCCCCAGCATTTT; cdr3_aa: CAISESQGPNQPQHF
clone_size: few; v_call: TRBV10-2; j_call: TRBJ2-7; d_call: TRBD2; cdr3_nt: TGCGCCAGCAGTGAACAAGCGGGGGGGCCTGGGGAGCAGTACTTC; cdr3_aa: CASSEQAGGPGEQYF
clone_size: NA; v_call: TRBV4-2; j_call: TRBJ2-1; d_call: NA; cdr3_nt: TGTGCCAGCAGCCAAGGGTACGGGAATGAGCAGTTCTTC; cdr3_aa: CASSQGYGNEQFF
clone_size: NA; v_call: TRBV20-1; j_call: TRBJ2-7; d_call: NA; cdr3_nt: TGCAGTGCATCGGGGTCCTACGAGCAGTACTTC; cdr3_aa: CSASGSYEQYF
clone_size: NA; v_call: TRBV7-2; j_call: TRBJ2-5; d_call: TRBD1; cdr3_nt: TGTGCCAGCAGCTTAGGGGGACAGGGGCAAGAGACCCAGTACTTC; cdr3_aa: CASSLGGQGQETQYF
clone_size: few; v_call: TRBV5-1; j_call: TRBJ1-1; d_call: NA; cdr3_nt: TGCGCCAGCAGCTTAACAGGGAGAGCTTTCTTT; cdr3_aa: CASSLTGRAFF
clone_size: NA; v_call: TRBV30; j_call: TRBJ2-1; d_call: TRBD2; cdr3_nt: TGTGCCTGGAGAAGCGGGGCCTATGAGCAGTTCTTC; cdr3_aa: CAWRSGAYEQFF
clone_size: few; v_call: TRBV15; j_call: TRBJ1-6; d_call: NA; cdr3_nt: TGTGCCACCAGCACAGAGATGCAGGGGACTTCACCCCTCCACTTT; cdr3_aa: CATSTEMQGTSPLHF
clone_size: NA; v_call: TRBV5-1; j_call: TRBJ1-1; d_call: TRBD1; cdr3_nt: TGCGCCAGCAGCTCACAGGGGGTTAGGGCTGAAGCTTTCTTT; cdr3_aa: CASSSQGVRAEAFF
clone_size: NA; v_call: TRBV4-1; j_call: TRBJ1-2; d_call: TRBD1; cdr3_nt: TGCGCCAGCAGCTTTGGAATAAAGGGGACAGGGGTTGGCTACACCTTC; cdr3_aa: CASSFGIKGTGVGYTF
clone_size: NA; v_call: TRBV5-6; j_call: TRBJ1-3; d_call: NA; cdr3_nt: TGTGCCAGCAGCTTGGCACAGACCCGAAACACCATATATTTT; cdr3_aa: CASSLAQTRNTIYF
clone_size: NA; v_call: TRBV2; j_call: TRBJ2-3; d_call: TRBD2; cdr3_nt: TGTGCCGGTAAACTAGGACTAGCCGGAGATACGCAGTATTTT; cdr3_aa: CAGKLGLAGDTQYF
clone_size: NA; v_call: TRBV5-4; j_call: TRBJ2-5; d_call: NA; cdr3_nt: TGTGCCAGCAGCCAAGGGACAGGCGGGGGACAAGAGACCCAGTACTTC; cdr3_aa: CASSQGTGGGQETQYF
clone_size: NA; v_call: TRBV19; j_call: TRBJ1-5; d_call: NA; cdr3_nt: TGTGCCAGTAGTATAGATCTCAGGGGAGGGGATCAGCCCCAGCATTTT; cdr3_aa: CASSIDLRGGDQPQHF
clone_size: NA; v_call: TRBV29-1; j_call: TRBJ2-7; d_call: TRBD1; cdr3_nt: TGCAGCGTTGAAGCGACAGGGTCCGAGTACTTC; cdr3_aa: CSVEATGSEYF
clone_size: NA; v_call: TRBV7-3; j_call: TRBJ2-5; d_call: TRBD2; cdr3_nt: TGTGCCAGCAGCTTAATCAGCGGGGGCCAAGAGACCCAGTACTTC; cdr3_aa: CASSLISGGQETQYF
clone_size: once; v_call: TRBV5-6; j_call: TRBJ2-7; d_call: NA; cdr3_nt: TGTGCCAGCAGCGGCTTGGGGGGATCCTACGAGCAGTACTTC; cdr3_aa: CASSGLGGSYEQYF
clone_size: NA; v_call: TRBV4-3; j_call: TRBJ1-6; d_call: NA; cdr3_nt: TGCGCCAGCAGCCAAGCGGAGACGTACCGGGACATCGGGAATTCACCCCTCCACTTT; cdr3_aa: CASSQAETYRDIGNSPLHF
clone_size: NA; v_call: TRBV5-1; j_call: TRBJ2-1; d_call: NA; cdr3_nt: TGCGCCAGCAGCTCCACTGACACGTTCGCGAACTCCTACAATGAGCAGTTCTTC; cdr3_aa: CASSSTDTFANSYNEQFF
clone_size: few; v_call: TRBV19; j_call: TRBJ1-1; d_call: NA; cdr3_nt: TGTGCCAGTAGTATAGACCGGAACACTGAAGCTTTCTTT; cdr3_aa: CASSIDRNTEAFF
clone_size: NA; v_call: TRBV7-2; j_call: TRBJ1-1; d_call: NA; cdr3_nt: TGTGCCAGCAGCCCGTTCGGGACAGAAGCTTTCTTT; cdr3_aa: CASSPFGTEAFF
clone_size: NA; v_call: TRBV7-3; j_call: TRBJ1-1; d_call: NA; cdr3_nt: TGTGCCAGCAGCAGACAGGAGAACACTGAAGCTTTCTTT; cdr3_aa: CASSRQENTEAFF
clone_size: few; v_call: TRBV5-1; j_call: TRBJ1-4; d_call: TRBD1; cdr3_nt: TGCGCCAGCAGCTTACCCTCCGGGACAGTTAATGAAAAACTGTTTTTT; cdr3_aa: CASSLPSGTVNEKLFF
clone_size: NA; v_call: TRBV18; j_call: TRBJ2-3; d_call: NA; cdr3_nt: TGTGCCAGCTCACTGGACAGAGGGACAGATACGCAGTATTTT; cdr3_aa: CASSLDRGTDTQYF
clone_size: NA; v_call: TRBV15; j_call: TRBJ1-3; d_call: TRBD1; cdr3_nt: TGTGCCACCAGCAGGCGGGACAGGGCTTTCTCTGGAAACACCATATATTTT; cdr3_aa: CATSRRDRAFSGNTIYF
clone_size: NA; v_call: TRBV5-1; j_call: TRBJ1-2; d_call: NA; cdr3_nt: TGCGCCAGCAGCTTGGCCGGGGAGGAACACACCTTC; cdr3_aa: CASSLAGEEHTF
clone_size: NA; v_call: TRBV19; j_call: TRBJ2-3; d_call: NA; cdr3_nt: TGTGCCAGTGGGGGAGGGGGGCGCACAGATACGCAGTATTTT; cdr3_aa: CASGGGGRTDTQYF
clone_size: NA; v_call: TRBV6-5; j_call: TRBJ2-5; d_call: TRBD2; cdr3_nt: TGTGCCAGCACAAAGCTAGCGGGGGGGAGGGAGACCCAGTACTTC; cdr3_aa: CASTKLAGGRETQYF
clone_size: NA; v_call: TRBV5-1; j_call: TRBJ2-7; d_call: TRBD1; cdr3_nt: TGCGCCAGCAGCCGAGACAGGGGGCTCTCCTACGAGCAGTACTTC; cdr3_aa: CASSRDRGLSYEQYF
clone_size: NA; v_call: TRBV6-5; j_call: TRBJ1-2; d_call: NA; cdr3_nt: TGTGCCAGCAGGTTCGGGGGAGCGGGTAACTATGGCTACACCTTC; cdr3_aa: CASRFGGAGNYGYTF
clone_size: few; v_call: TRBV10-3; j_call: TRBJ1-2; d_call: TRBD1; cdr3_nt: TGTGCCATCAGTGGGGGGACAGGAGGTTACACCTTC; cdr3_aa: CAISGGTGGYTF
clone_size: NA; v_call: TRBV10-2; j_call: TRBJ2-7; d_call: TRBD1; cdr3_nt: TGCGCCACCAGTTACAGGGGTACCGAGCAGTACTTC; cdr3_aa: CATSYRGTEQYF
clone_size: once; v_call: TRBV10-2; j_call: TRBJ2-6; d_call: NA; cdr3_nt: TGCGCCAGCAGTGAGGATAGCTATGGGGCCAACGTCCTGACTTTC; cdr3_aa: CASSEDSYGANVLTF
clone_size: NA; v_call: TRBV9; j_call: TRBJ1-2; d_call: TRBD1; cdr3_nt: TGTGCCAGCAGCGTAGGAAGCGGAGGCTTGACAGGGAGCTATGGCTACACCTTC; cdr3_aa: CASSVGSGGLTGSYGYTF
clone_size: NA; v_call: TRBV14; j_call: TRBJ2-7; d_call: TRBD1; cdr3_nt: TGTGCCAGCAGCCAAGGAAGGGGGCGCGTCTACGAGCAGTACTTC; cdr3_aa: CASSQGRGRVYEQYF
clone_size: few; v_call: TRBV2; j_call: TRBJ2-7; d_call: TRBD1; cdr3_nt: TGTGCCAGCAGAACCACAGGGGCAGCCTACGAGCAGTACTTC; cdr3_aa: CASRTTGAAYEQYF
clone_size: few; v_call: TRBV7-9; j_call: TRBJ1-1; d_call: NA; cdr3_nt: TGTGCCAGCAGCTTACAGGGAAGTTTCACTGAAGCTTTCTTT; cdr3_aa: CASSLQGSFTEAFF
clone_size: few; v_call: TRBV4-1; j_call: TRBJ2-3; d_call: TRBD2; cdr3_nt: TGCGCCAGCAGCCAGAGCGGGGGCACAGATACGCAGTATTTT; cdr3_aa: CASSQSGGTDTQYF
clone_size: NA; v_call: TRBV7-8; j_call: TRBJ1-1; d_call: NA; cdr3_nt: TGTGCCAGCAGCTTGGCAGGGAACACTGAAGCTTTCTTT; cdr3_aa: CASSLAGNTEAFF
clone_size: NA; v_call: TRBV2; j_call: TRBJ2-3; d_call: NA; cdr3_nt: TGTGCCAGCAAACGACAGGTTTTGGCAGATACGCAGTATTTT; cdr3_aa: CASKRQVLADTQYF
clone_size: once; v_call: TRBV4-1; j_call: TRBJ1-1; d_call: NA; cdr3_nt: TGCGCCAGCAGCCAAGTAATGAACACTGAAGCTTTCTTT; cdr3_aa: CASSQVMNTEAFF
clone_size: NA; v_call: TRBV6-5; j_call: TRBJ2-7; d_call: NA; cdr3_nt: TGTGCCAGCAGTCGGGACTTCTACGAGCAGTACTTC; cdr3_aa: CASSRDFYEQYF
clone_size: few; v_call: TRBV7-8; j_call: TRBJ1-2; d_call: TRBD1; cdr3_nt: TGTGCCAGCAGCCTCACAGGGGGCAATGGCTACACCTTC; cdr3_aa: CASSLTGGNGYTF
clone_size: NA; v_call: TRBV25-1; j_call: TRBJ1-2; d_call: TRBD1; cdr3_nt: TGTGCCAGCAGTGAATGGGGTGCAGGGGGCGTGTTTGGCTACACCTTC; cdr3_aa: CASSEWGAGGVFGYTF
clone_size: NA; v_call: TRBV9; j_call: TRBJ2-5; d_call: NA; cdr3_nt: TGTGCCAGCAGCCCCACGGGCCCGGCGGGGACCCAGTACTTC; cdr3_aa: CASSPTGPAGTQYF
clone_size: NA; v_call: TRBV2; j_call: TRBJ2-5; d_call: NA; cdr3_nt: TGTGCCAGCAGTCGACCTAAGGACAGCCCCCAAGAGACCCAGTACTTC; cdr3_aa: CASSRPKDSPQETQYF
clone_size: NA; v_call: TRBV5-6; j_call: TRBJ2-6; d_call: NA; cdr3_nt: TGTGCCAGCAGCTTGCCAGGGTCCGGGGCCAACGTCCTGACTTTC; cdr3_aa: CASSLPGSGANVLTF
clone_size: NA; v_call: TRBV4-3; j_call: TRBJ2-7; d_call: NA; cdr3_nt: TGCGCCAGCAGCCACCAGGGTGGTTCGACAGCCTACGAGCAGTACTTC; cdr3_aa: CASSHQGGSTAYEQYF
clone_size: NA; v_call: TRBV25-1; j_call: TRBJ2-7; d_call: NA; cdr3_nt: TGTGCCAGCAGTGAAATGGGGGCAGGGGACCACGAGCAGTACTTC; cdr3_aa: CASSEMGAGDHEQYF
clone_size: few; v_call: TRBV13; j_call: TRBJ1-1; d_call: TRBD1; cdr3_nt: TGTGCCAGCAGCCCCGACAGGGGGGTGGGCACTGAAGCTTTCTTT; cdr3_aa: CASSPDRGVGTEAFF